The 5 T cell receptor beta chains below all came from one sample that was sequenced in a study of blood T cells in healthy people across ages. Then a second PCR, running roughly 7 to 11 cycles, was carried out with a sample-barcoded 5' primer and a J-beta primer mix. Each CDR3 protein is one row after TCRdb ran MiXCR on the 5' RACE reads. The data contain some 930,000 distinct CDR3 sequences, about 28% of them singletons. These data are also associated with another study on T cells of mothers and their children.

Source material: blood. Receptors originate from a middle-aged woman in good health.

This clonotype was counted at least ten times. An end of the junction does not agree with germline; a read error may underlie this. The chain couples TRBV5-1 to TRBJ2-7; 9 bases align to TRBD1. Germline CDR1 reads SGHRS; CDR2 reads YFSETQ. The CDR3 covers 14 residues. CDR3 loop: CASSLDRGGYEQYF. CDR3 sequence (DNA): TGTGCCAGCAGCTTGGACAGGGGAGGGTACGAGCAGTACTTC.

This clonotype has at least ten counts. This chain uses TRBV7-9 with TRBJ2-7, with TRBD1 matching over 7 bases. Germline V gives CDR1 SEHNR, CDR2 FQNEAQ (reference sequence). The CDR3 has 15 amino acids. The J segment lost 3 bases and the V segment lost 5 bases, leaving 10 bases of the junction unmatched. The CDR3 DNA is TGTGCCAGCAGCCCCCAGTCCGGGACAGTCTACGAGCAGTACTTC. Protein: CASSPQSGTVYEQYF.

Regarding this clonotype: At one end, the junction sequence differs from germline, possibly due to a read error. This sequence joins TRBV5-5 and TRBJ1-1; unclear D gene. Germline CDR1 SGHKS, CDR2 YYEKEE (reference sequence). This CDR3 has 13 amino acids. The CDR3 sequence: CAGSPLANTEAFF. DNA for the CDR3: TGTGCCGGCAGCCCCCTTGCTAACACTGAAGCTTTCTTT.

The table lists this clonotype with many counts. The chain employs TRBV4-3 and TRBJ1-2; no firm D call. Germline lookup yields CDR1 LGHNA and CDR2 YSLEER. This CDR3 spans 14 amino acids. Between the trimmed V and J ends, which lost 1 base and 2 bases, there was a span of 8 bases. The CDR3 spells CASSQVAGNYGYTF. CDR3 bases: TGCGCCAGCAGCCAAGTGGCGGGAAACTATGGCTACACCTTC.

The CDR3 DNA follows: TGTGCCAGCAGCCAAGATTCCGGGACAGGGACCTACGAGCAGTACTTC. It specifies CASSQDSGTGTYEQYF. This chain links TRBV14 with TRBJ2-7, with 9 bases aligning to TRBD1. CDR3 length: 16 amino acids. Germline trimming cut 0 bases from V and 2 bases from J; bases unmatched to any gene: 5. CDR1 and CDR2 from the germline V gene are SGHDN and FVKESK.